The sequence of this T cell receptor beta chain was determined in a study of Graves' ophthalmopathy and Graves' hyperthyroidism listed by TCRdb under 2018. Context from the whole study: Peripheral blood was collected at initial diagnosis, before any treatment. An independent validation cohort comprised some 19 hyperthyroidism patients and 15 to 17 patients who later progressed from hyperthyroidism to ophthalmopathy. To tell Graves' ophthalmopathy apart from Graves' hyperthyroidism, and to predict which patients would progress to ophthalmopathy, the study relied on TCR beta repertoire signatures. In total, 120 to 150 blood samples were TCR-sequenced: 43 ophthalmopathy, around 75 hyperthyroidism and about 17 hyperthyroidism-to-ophthalmopathy patients. In over 5 hyperthyroidism patients, the T-cell repertoire of thyroid tissue was compared with the T-cell repertoire of blood. Following sampling, methimazole starting at 30 mg daily was administered to hyperthyroidism patients, and high-dose intravenous methylprednisolone was administered to ophthalmopathy patients. To explore V-J signatures that separate ophthalmopathy from hyperthyroidism, a discovery set of about 96 patients was enrolled, consisting of about 43 with ophthalmopathy and some 59 with stable hyperthyroidism. Broader findings and caveats from the paper: No statistical method was used to predetermine the sample size, and group allocation was not hidden from the investigators. In validation, the model predicted ophthalmopathy progression with 55% to 71% sensitivity and 72.22% specificity; roughly eleven predicted patients were CT-confirmed with GO in a median of around 6 months. The 13-signature model separated ophthalmopathy from stable hyperthyroidism with approximately 88% sensitivity and around 84% specificity in cross-validation, and 80%/75% in the test set. Most expanded thyroid clonotypes with a frequency above 0.001 also appeared in blood, which suggests that blood repertoires may reflect the immune response in the thyroid.

For repertoire sequencing, the TCR beta CDR3 regions were amplified from RNA transcripts. HTBI primers and the Qiagen OneStep RT-PCR kit were used in a first-round RT-PCR, which was followed by a second-round multiplex PCR, size selection and purification. The libraries underwent paired-end sequencing with 100 bp reads on an Illumina HiSeq2000. In the paper's pipeline: Reads were processed with SOAPnuke, discarding reads with adapters, uncalled bases, mean Phred below 15, or no exact constant-primer or identifier match. COPE v1.2.5 was used to merge high-quality paired reads. Unique nucleotide sequences were defined as clonotypes and aligned to IMGT TRB V, D and J references using MiTCR v1.1. The analysis was limited to V-J combinations with a frequency above 0.0001, which together covered 98% to 99.2% of repertoires. A TCR clonal expansion and chaos score per V-J combination was defined as the ratio of F50 clonal expansion to chaos observed in the TCRdist matrix. Welch's t-statistics and random forest were used to reduce the features to about twelve V-J combinations, which were then used as input to a naive Bayes classifier. The similarity between thyroid and blood repertoires was quantified using the Morisita-Horn index. TCRdb redid the processing of the public reads, applying fastp at Q25 and MiXCR, and retained in-frame beta chains. Rows with a matching CDR3 protein are joined into one entry that keeps the most common DNA and genes. V and J calls and clone size were set by TCRdb, not the authors. The sample has approximately 640,000 distinct CDR3 sequences on record, over 40% of them singletons. In total, the top ten clones hold more than 2.5% of the sample.

Ophthalmopathy patients had moderately to severely active disease, Clinical Activity Score of at least 3, NOSPECS grade of at least 4, and disease duration under 3 months. Patients with other autoimmune diseases, uncontrolled infections, pregnancy or lactation were excluded from the study. Diagnosis was based on clinical symptoms, serum thyroxine, TRAb, thyroid ultrasound and orbital computed tomography. PBMCs were isolated from more than 9 ml of fresh peripheral blood by Ficoll-Paque density gradient centrifugation. Trizol reagent was used to extract the total RNA, and its quality was then checked on an Agilent 2100 Bioanalyzer. There are 16 amino acids in the CDR3, from cysteine to phenylalanine inclusive. The DNA shown is the 48-base CDR3, in frame from base 1. As encoded in the germline V gene (reference sequence), CDR1 is MNHNY while CDR2 is SVGAGI. V loses 7 bases, J loses 4 bases, and the germline ends lie 22 bases apart.

In the case of this clonotype: Its antigen is still unknown. Base quality data are lacking; no much larger clone is found one base away.

The sequencing input was peripheral blood. Recombination connected TRBV6-6 to TRBJ1-2; TRBD1 is a weak D gene call, 6 bases matching. This clonotype originated in an adult man with Graves' ophthalmopathy. The bases are TGTGCCAGCAAAAAGCAGGGGCAGAACGAGGGCTATGGCTACACCTTC. Its product reads: CASKKQGQNEGYGYTF.